These T cell receptor beta chains were read from a single sample in a study of shared clonotypes between healthy human individuals. Sequencing was performed with immunoSEQ multiplex PCR; in TCRdb, only in-frame clones are kept and a portion is missing. The sample holds 2 million or so clones, 85% to 95% seen once. Sequencing was done on a sample of naive CD4+ T cells sorted from blood. These receptors all come from a young man in good health. Both conserved end residues are trimmed from each CDR3.

v_gene: TRBV5-1; CDR3aa: ASRPTGSGGELF
v_gene: TRBV10-3; CDR3aa: AISEVENPSYGYT
v_gene: TRBV10-3; CDR3aa: AISDSGAGELF
v_gene: TRBV2; CDR3aa: ASSEESFSQPQH
v_gene: TRBV18; CDR3aa: ASSETGQIFYEQY
v_gene: TRBV7-9; CDR3aa: ASSLISGNIQY
v_gene: TRBV5-4; CDR3aa: ASSLGTSGSFYEQY
v_gene: TRBV28; CDR3aa: ASSFWPEGSETQY
v_gene: TRBV11-2; CDR3aa: ASSLVGGLDTGELF
v_gene: TRBV10-3; CDR3aa: AISRGSYEQY
v_gene: TRBV30; CDR3aa: AWRGMGGRSREQY
v_gene: TRBV5-1; CDR3aa: ASSSGTANTGELF
v_gene: TRBV28; CDR3aa: ASSLDPTDTQY
v_gene: TRBV30; CDR3aa: AWSASGLTYNEQF
v_gene: TRBV5-1; CDR3aa: ASKGQGANYGYT
v_gene: TRBV28; CDR3aa: ASSTRQGNWNEQF
v_gene: TRBV5-1; CDR3aa: ASSLSYQRTDTQY
v_gene: TRBV19; CDR3aa: ASSIDGPQGMNTEAF
v_gene: TRBV6-6; CDR3aa: ASSYRSGRFETQY
v_gene: TRBV6-6; CDR3aa: ASSSVAGRSTEAF
v_gene: TRBV28; CDR3aa: ASSGPRLASPDTQY
v_gene: TRBV5-4; CDR3aa: ASSSTGVENTQY
v_gene: TRBV30; CDR3aa: AWSVTGGSDEQY
v_gene: TRBV5-6; CDR3aa: ASSLVIGTGRGEAF
v_gene: TRBV29-1; CDR3aa: SAGQGGGSPLH
v_gene: TRBV19; CDR3aa: ASSTYSTVRDEQY
v_gene: TRBV19; CDR3aa: ASGGPTTRGNQPQH
v_gene: TRBV5-1; CDR3aa: ASSALGTSGGATDTQY
v_gene: TRBV19; CDR3aa: ASSPGRAYEQY
v_gene: TRBV5-6; CDR3aa: ASSSKGGGIYEQY
v_gene: TRBV10-2; CDR3aa: ASGSSGRAYTGELF
v_gene: TRBV6-5; CDR3aa: ASSRSRSYYEQY
v_gene: TRBV5-4; CDR3aa: ASSPAGTSSYEQY
v_gene: TRBV25-1; CDR3aa: ASSGTGQVLSGANVLT
v_gene: TRBV9; CDR3aa: ASSLTGLNEKLF
v_gene: TRBV6-1; CDR3aa: ASSEAGEAF
v_gene: TRBV5-4; CDR3aa: ASSEGGQLNTEAF
v_gene: TRBV25-1; CDR3aa: ASSQGGDNTEAF
v_gene: TRBV11-2; CDR3aa: ASSLGTVRQGSEQY
v_gene: TRBV10-3; CDR3aa: AISESGTVQETQY